This is a list of T cell receptor beta chains from one sample in a study of T-cell memory formation after mild COVID-19. TCRdb fed the 5' RACE reads into MiXCR, producing one record per CDR3 protein. The table records 110,000 to 150,000 distinct CDR3 sequences, 11% to 15% of them present only once. Sequencing was carried out using PBMCs or a T cell subset sorted from them (not recorded which). The receptors originated from an adult woman who had mild COVID-19 (a few samples of this study predate the infection). Cell type and time point are not known. CDR3s include the opening cysteine and the closing phenylalanine or tryptophan. Fields, in order: V gene, clone size, D gene, J gene, CDR3 protein, CDR3 DNA. A D gene is named only where the DNA matches it firmly. Some rows mark clone size as missing; the rest say once, few, many or name a class of expanded clone.

TRBV7-9,NA,TRBD1,TRBJ2-7,CASSTPRGTGDPYEQYF,TGTGCCAGCAGCACACCACGGGGGACAGGGGACCCCTACGAGCAGTACTTC
TRBV4-1,few,NA,TRBJ2-7,CASSQEPLGSYEQYF,TGCGCCAGCAGCCAAGAACCCCTGGGTTCCTACGAGCAGTACTTC
TRBV7-8,few,NA,TRBJ1-1,CASSLQGASEAFF,TGTGCCAGCAGCTTACAGGGCGCCAGTGAAGCTTTCTTT
TRBV12-3/TRBV12-4,few,TRBD1,TRBJ2-3,CASSPPTGVHTDTQYF,TGTGCCAGCAGTCCCCCGACAGGGGTACACACAGATACGCAGTATTTT
TRBV7-9,few,TRBD1,TRBJ1-5,CASSLAGGTGDTQHF,TGTGCCAGCAGCTTAGCGGGCGGGACAGGGGATACCCAGCATTTT
TRBV5-5,NA,TRBD2,TRBJ2-3,CASSLRGLASTDTQYF,TGTGCCAGCAGCCTCCGGGGACTAGCGAGCACAGATACGCAGTATTTT
TRBV5-1,many,TRBD2,TRBJ2-3,CASSKGLAGVVDTQYF,TGCGCCAGCAGCAAGGGACTAGCGGGAGTTGTAGATACGCAGTATTTT
TRBV7-8,NA,TRBD2,TRBJ2-3,CASRLAGITDTQYF,TGTGCCAGTAGACTAGCGGGAATTACAGATACGCAGTATTTT
TRBV6-5,few,NA,TRBJ2-6,CASRLVSGANVLTF,TGTGCCAGCAGGCTGGTGTCTGGGGCCAACGTCCTGACTTTC
TRBV12-5,NA,NA,TRBJ2-7,CASGKPDSLLSYEQYF,TGTGCTAGTGGCAAACCCGATTCCCTCCTCTCCTACGAGCAGTACTTC
TRBV19,NA,TRBD1,TRBJ2-1,CASSPLGQFNEQFF,TGTGCCAGTAGTCCACTGGGACAGTTTAATGAGCAGTTCTTC
TRBV5-6,NA,NA,TRBJ1-1,CASSPNLNTEAFF,TGTGCCAGCAGCCCCAACTTGAACACTGAAGCTTTCTTT
TRBV7-9,few,NA,TRBJ2-2,CASSLGIDTGELFF,TGTGCCAGCAGCTTAGGGATTGACACCGGGGAGCTGTTTTTT
TRBV6-5,few,NA,TRBJ2-7,CASSYMSGLNEQYF,TGTGCCAGCAGTTACATGTCAGGTCTCAACGAGCAGTACTTC
TRBV12-3/TRBV12-4,NA,NA,TRBJ1-5,CASSLGGGISNQPQHF,TGTGCCAGCAGTTTAGGGGGAGGGATTAGCAATCAGCCCCAGCATTTT
TRBV12-3/TRBV12-4,NA,TRBD2,TRBJ2-1,CASKSGTSEPNEQFF,TGTGCCAGCAAATCCGGGACTAGCGAACCCAATGAGCAGTTCTTC
TRBV10-3,few,NA,TRBJ2-3,CAISEEKGLADTQYF,TGTGCCATCAGTGAGGAAAAGGGGCTAGCTGATACGCAGTATTTT
TRBV15,NA,NA,TRBJ2-2,CATRVNTGELFF,TGTGCCACCAGGGTCAACACCGGGGAGCTGTTTTTT
TRBV12-3/TRBV12-4,NA,TRBD1,TRBJ1-1,CASSPRGVMNTEAFF,TGTGCCAGCAGTCCCAGGGGGGTGATGAACACTGAAGCTTTCTTT
TRBV7-9,NA,NA,TRBJ2-6,CASSLEVGAGANVLTF,TGTGCCAGCAGCTTAGAGGTCGGGGCTGGGGCCAACGTCCTGACTTTC
TRBV15,few,TRBD1,TRBJ2-6,CATSLGGQGTVGANVLTF,TGTGCCACCAGCCTTGGAGGACAGGGAACAGTGGGGGCCAACGTCCTGACTTTC
TRBV5-1,NA,TRBD1,TRBJ2-3,CASSLGQGLLTDTQYF,TGCGCCAGCAGCTTGGGACAGGGGTTGCTGACAGATACGCAGTATTTT
TRBV5-5,NA,TRBD1,TRBJ1-1,CASESDTGDPEAFF,TGTGCCAGCGAGTCTGACACAGGGGACCCTGAAGCTTTCTTT
TRBV6-9,NA,NA,TRBJ2-3,CASTPPPPKEDTQYF,TGTGCCAGCACCCCACCCCCACCGAAGGAGGATACGCAGTATTTT
TRBV5-6,NA,NA,TRBJ2-5,CASSLEGVETQYF,TGTGCCAGCAGCTTAGAGGGCGTCGAGACCCAGTACTTC
TRBV20-1,NA,NA,TRBJ1-2,CSARDVEGLYGYTF,TGCAGTGCTAGAGATGTAGAGGGCCTCTATGGCTACACCTTC
TRBV9,NA,TRBD1,TRBJ1-1,CASSHSQDRGYTEAFF,TGTGCCAGCAGCCACTCTCAGGACAGGGGATACACTGAAGCTTTCTTT
TRBV12-3/TRBV12-4,few,NA,TRBJ1-1,CASSVTDMNTEAFF,TGTGCCAGCAGTGTAACAGATATGAACACTGAAGCTTTCTTT
TRBV27,NA,NA,TRBJ2-5,CASSLLGQETQYF,TGTGCCAGCAGTTTGCTCGGGCAAGAGACCCAGTACTTC
TRBV5-1,few,TRBD1,TRBJ2-7,CASSYRDRDYEQYF,TGCGCCAGCAGCTACCGGGACAGAGACTACGAGCAGTACTTC
TRBV19,NA,NA,TRBJ1-5,CASMFSYSNQPQHF,TGTGCCAGTATGTTCAGCTATAGCAATCAGCCCCAGCATTTT
TRBV20-1,few,NA,TRBJ2-1,CSGKDYDRDEQFF,TGCAGTGGCAAAGACTACGACCGCGATGAGCAGTTCTTC
TRBV5-1,NA,NA,TRBJ1-6,CASSLGIRDLGNSPLHF,TGCGCCAGCAGCTTGGGAATTAGAGACCTAGGGAATTCACCCCTCCACTTT
TRBV6-2/TRBV6-3,few,TRBD1,TRBJ2-5,CASSQHTGVGETQYF,TGTGCCAGCAGCCAACACACAGGGGTGGGAGAGACCCAGTACTTC
TRBV7-9,few,NA,TRBJ1-3,CASSMTSGNTIYF,TGTGCCAGCAGCATGACATCTGGAAACACCATATATTTT
TRBV20-1,NA,NA,TRBJ1-5,CSARRGGYSNQPQHF,TGCAGTGCTAGGCGGGGGGGTTATAGCAATCAGCCCCAGCATTTT
TRBV12-3/TRBV12-4,NA,NA,TRBJ2-1,CASCLPGLPNEQFF,TGTGCCAGCTGTCTACCGGGACTCCCCAATGAGCAGTTCTTC
TRBV4-1,NA,NA,TRBJ2-1,CASSQVGTEQFF,TGCGCCAGCAGCCAAGTAGGGACTGAGCAGTTCTTC
TRBV6-1,few,NA,TRBJ2-7,CASSHEQYF,TGTGCCAGCAGTCACGAGCAGTACTTC
TRBV24-1,NA,NA,TRBJ2-7,CATSDLSTPGEQYF,TGTGCCACCAGTGATTTGAGCACACCTGGTGAGCAGTACTTC
TRBV29-1,NA,TRBD1,TRBJ2-1,CSAEEGTGGYNEQFF,TGCAGCGCCGAGGAAGGCACAGGGGGCTACAATGAGCAGTTCTTC
TRBV27,NA,NA,TRBJ2-7,CASTREPGLSSYEQYF,TGTGCCAGCACCCGAGAACCGGGGTTGAGCTCCTACGAGCAGTACTTC
TRBV9,few,NA,TRBJ2-2,CASTSNGELFF,TGTGCCAGCACCTCTAACGGGGAGCTGTTTTTT
TRBV7-8,few,NA,TRBJ1-2,CASSLIGQGYGYTF,TGTGCCAGCAGTCTTATAGGACAAGGGTATGGCTACACCTTC
TRBV27,NA,TRBD1,TRBJ1-1,CASSPGQGPLNTEAFF,TGTGCCAGCAGTCCAGGACAGGGGCCCCTGAACACTGAAGCTTTCTTT
TRBV7-9,NA,TRBD1,TRBJ2-2,CASSAAPGTGFGNTGELFF,TGTGCCAGCAGCGCCGCGCCCGGGACAGGGTTCGGGAACACCGGGGAGCTGTTTTTT
TRBV2,many,NA,TRBJ2-3,CASSEALTDTQYF,TGTGCCAGCAGTGAAGCGCTAACAGATACGCAGTATTTT
TRBV11-2,NA,NA,TRBJ1-6,CASSLAASTTNNSPLHF,TGTGCCAGCAGCTTAGCCGCCTCAACCACTAACAATTCACCCCTCCACTTT
TRBV4-1,few,TRBD1,TRBJ1-1,CASSQTTTGAFEAFF,TGCGCCAGCAGCCAAACCACGACAGGGGCATTCGAAGCTTTCTTT
TRBV5-1,few,NA,TRBJ1-2,CASSPADRNYGYTF,TGCGCCAGCAGCCCCGCCGACAGGAACTATGGCTACACCTTC
TRBV6-6,NA,NA,TRBJ2-6,CASSYPRDPQVASGANVLTF,TGTGCCAGCAGTTACCCGCGGGACCCCCAAGTAGCCTCTGGGGCCAACGTCCTGACTTTC
TRBV3-1,few,TRBD2,TRBJ2-7,CASSHVTSGAYEQYF,TGTGCCAGCAGCCATGTCACTAGCGGGGCCTACGAGCAGTACTTC
TRBV5-1,many,TRBD2,TRBJ2-7,CASSLGLADGYEQYF,TGCGCCAGCAGCTTGGGACTAGCGGATGGGTACGAGCAGTACTTC
TRBV11-3,few,NA,TRBJ2-5,CASSPGRGTQYF,TGTGCCAGCAGCCCCGGTCGGGGGACCCAGTACTTC
TRBV19,NA,TRBD2,TRBJ2-7,CASSPFSGNYEQYF,TGTGCCAGTAGTCCGTTTAGCGGGAACTACGAGCAGTACTTC
TRBV7-9,few,NA,TRBJ1-5,CASSFRGQPQHF,TGTGCCAGCAGCTTTCGGGGGCAGCCCCAGCATTTT
TRBV7-6,NA,TRBD1,TRBJ1-5,CASSRQGNQPQHF,TGTGCCAGCAGCAGACAGGGGAATCAGCCCCAGCATTTT
TRBV29-1,many,NA,TRBJ2-7,CSVEGMTYEQYF,TGCAGCGTTGAAGGAATGACCTACGAGCAGTACTTC
TRBV11-2,NA,NA,TRBJ2-5,CASRDHLGGETQYF,TGTGCCAGCAGGGACCATTTGGGGGGCGAGACCCAGTACTTC